The TCR beta chain described here comes from a study of Graves' ophthalmopathy and Graves' hyperthyroidism. Notes on the study in general: Also, most clonotypes expanded in the thyroid above 0.001 frequency appeared in blood.

The CDR3 sequence is 15 residues long. The V end lost 4 bases, the J end lost 0 bases, and 13 bases lay between the germline ends. The V gene's germline CDR1 is SGHRS and CDR2 YFSETQ. This clonotype was observed a handful of times. Its antigen is unknown. Under 3 months in duration, the ophthalmopathy in affected donors had moderate-to-severe activity, CAS ≥3 and NOSPECS ≥4. Orbital computed tomography, thyroid ultrasound, TRAb, serum thyroxine and clinical symptoms formed the basis of diagnosis. Amplification targeted the TCR beta CDR3 regions, with RNA transcripts as the source material. The library came from an HTBI-primed first-round RT-PCR and a second-round multiplex PCR. Each CDR3 protein gets one entry after TCRdb re-called the multiplex PCR reads with MiXCR. The sample includes about half a million distinct CDR3 sequences, around 15% of them seen just once.

The material sequenced was blood. The clonotype originates from a woman in her 30s with Graves' ophthalmopathy. The chain combines TRBV5-1 with TRBJ1-1; D perhaps matches TRBD1 (5 bases). This CDR3 is CASSTTGPLNTEAFF. DNA of the CDR3: TGCGCCAGCAGCACCACGGGGCCACTGAACACTGAAGCTTTCTTT.